The entry that follows covers one TCR beta chain sequence. Its target is not known. The data belong to a study of T-cell memory formation after mild COVID-19. Broader study findings: CD4+ clones that contracted lay mainly in CM and EM; CD8+ ones lay in EMRA. Clones that contracted from day 15 to 85 had balanced CD4/CD8; later expanders were CD4+ biased. Prior to infection, memory already included some responding clones, suggesting cross-reactive memory joined.

V lost 3 bases and J 9 bases, leaving 12 bases between the germline ends. The CDR3 is 13 amino acids. Germline V gene lookup returns CDR1 LNHDA and CDR2 SQIVND (reference sequence). UMIs and sample barcodes were carried by the TCR alpha and TCR beta cDNA libraries that 5'RACE produced using constant-segment primers. TCRdb recomputed calls from the 5' RACE reads with MiXCR, one row per CDR3 protein. The sample lists 150,000 to 200,000 distinct CDR3 sequences, 11% occurring once. The chain links TRBV19 to TRBJ2-1; either TRBD1 or TRBD2 may supply D (5 bases each). The material sequenced was PBMCs or a T cell subset sorted from them (not recorded which). The sequence came from a man aged 18 to 29 who had mild COVID-19 (a few samples of this study predate the infection). Cell type and time point are not known. The DNA of the CDR3 is TGTGCCAGTAGTATCGGACCGAGGGGTGAGCAGTTCTTC. It encodes CASSIGPRGEQFF.